This TCR beta chain was found in a study of identifying expanded T cells in peripheral blood. During the collection period, no donor immune events like infections were recorded. This clone was observed a handful of times. The antigen remains unidentified. Sequenced by immunoSEQ multiplex PCR; TCRdb stores in-frame clones only, minus some. The table includes fewer than 85,000 clones, around 91% detected once. Overall study findings and caveats: Clone count variance between roughly two-week samples rose with total template count.

This clonotype was sampled from a person between 18 and 75 years old in good health. The sample was blood.

In DNA, the CDR3 is TGTGCCAGCAGCCCGACAGGAACTAATGAAAAACTGTTTTTT. Translation: CASSPTGTNEKLFF. The chain employs TRBV7-2 and TRBJ1-4; a weak D match, TRBD1 (6 bases). The CDR3 is 14 residues long. V dropped 5 bases and J dropped 1 base, with 8 bases sitting between them. CDR1 is SGHTA and CDR2 is FQGNSA in the germline V gene.